Presented here are 20 T cell receptor beta chains from one specimen sequenced in a study of T cells in women clearing cervical HPV infection. Assay used: immunoSEQ multiplex PCR; TCRdb lists only in-frame clones, some missing. The sample is made up of approximately 52,000 clones, and the top ten hold around 1.6% of it. Sequencing was performed on blood buffy coat. The receptors here all came from a woman between 18 and 70 years old with a cervical HPV16 infection that either progressed to CIN3+ or cleared (not recorded which).

As regards this clone: The read is 3 residues too short to cover the CDR3 end, so that end is filled in from the germline J gene. The gene calls are TRBV29-1 and TRBJ1-2; D unresolved. V was shortened by 6 bases and J by 1 base, with 12 bases between the two germline ends. This CDR3 contains 13 residues. Germline V CDR1 and CDR2: SQVTM, ANQGSEA. Partial CDR3 DNA: TGCAGCGTCCTAACCTACGATAACTATGGC. It specifies CSVLTYDNYG. Given in full, the CDR3 is CSVLTYDNYGYTF. Variable domain in full (rest from reference TRBV29-1 and TRBJ1-2): SAVISQKPSRDICQRGTSLTIQCQVDSQVTMMFWYRQQPGQSLTLIATANQGSEATYESGFVIDKFPISRPNLTFSTLTVSNMSPEDSSIYLCSVLTYDNYGYTFGSGTRLTVV.

On this clone: The observed sequence ends 3 residues before the CDR3 terminus, with the missing tail filled in from the germline J gene. The chain recombines TRBV28 with TRBJ2-3; unclear D gene. The CDR3 loop spans 16 amino acids. The V and J ends lost 4 bases and 1 base respectively, with 15 bases between them. The V gene's germline CDR1 is MDHEN and CDR2 SYDVKM. The covered CDR3 bases are TGTGCCAGCAGTTCCACGAGCTGGTCTGGCACAGATACG. Amino acid sequence: CASSSTSWSGTDT. The full CDR3 protein reads CASSSTSWSGTDTQYF.

Concerning this clone itself: Read coverage stops 3 residues before the CDR3 terminus; the germline J gene supplies the remainder. The chain has TRBV11-2 and TRBJ2-7; TRBD2 matches 7 bases. The CDR3 totals 15 residues. The J segment lost 4 bases and the V segment lost 1 base, leaving 7 bases of the junction unmatched. CDR1 and CDR2 from the germline V gene are SGHAT and FQNNGV. This CDR3 reads CASSLGLAVIYEQYF. CDR3 DNA (partial): TGTGCCAGCAGCTTAGGGCTAGCGGTGATTTACGAG.

Notes on this clone: The read is 3 residues too short to cover the CDR3 end, so that end is filled in from the germline J gene. The V and J genes are TRBV9 and TRBJ2-3, with a weak D call TRBD1 (7 bases). This CDR3 is 15 amino acids long. V lost 6 bases and J 4 bases, leaving 18 bases between the germline ends. CDR1 and CDR2 from the germline V gene are SGDLS and YYNGEE. The CDR3 bases that were read are TGTGCCAGCACCCCCCAGGGGGGATACGCAGATACG. Its protein product is CASTPQGGYADT. The whole CDR3 protein reads CASTPQGGYADTQYF.

Note on this clone: A read error may produce the germline difference seen at one junction end. The read ends 3 residues early relative to the CDR3; the germline J gene fills the gap. The V call is TRBV6-2 or TRBV6-3, the J call TRBJ1-5, with D hard to call. The length of the CDR3 is 15 residues. Germline assignment: CDR1 MNHEY and CDR2 SVGEGT. The part of the CDR3 DNA that was read is TGTGCCAGCATTAAGGACGGATCTAGCTATCAGCCC. It translates to CASIKDGSSYQP. The full-length CDR3 reads as CASIKDGSSYQPQHF.

As regards this clone: The CDR3 is cut off 3 residues early in the read; its end comes from the germline J gene. V is TRBV15 and J is TRBJ2-4, with TRBD2 as a possible D gene (6 bases). V was pared by 3 bases and J by 4 bases, with 10 bases between. The V gene's germline CDR1 is LNHNV and CDR2 YYDKDF (reference sequence). The CDR3 extends over 14 amino acids. This CDR3 is CATSRGGTKNIQYF. CDR3 DNA, as far as it was read: TGTGCCACCAGCAGGGGTGGGACTAAAAACATT.

As for this clone: The sequence runs out 3 residues before the end of the CDR3; the remainder is reconstructed from the germline J gene. The rearrangement uses TRBV20-1 and TRBJ2-7; perhaps TRBD2 as D (7 bases). The V end was cut by 4 bases, the J end by 4 bases, with 14 bases between. Looked up from germline, CDR1 is DFQATT and CDR2 is SNEGSKA (reference sequence). CDR3 length equals 13 residues. The sequenced CDR3 bases are TGCAGTGCTAATAAGGGGGGGGGTTACGAG. Its translation: CSANKGGGYE. Given in full, the CDR3 is CSANKGGGYEQYF.

As to this clone: The CDR3 end falls 3 residues outside the read, so it is completed with the germline J gene. The V call is TRBV5-1, the J call TRBJ2-5; 12 nucleotides line up with TRBD2. This CDR3 has 17 amino acids. Germline assignment: CDR1 SGHRS and CDR2 YFSETQ. Trimming at V came to 0 bases and at J to 3 bases, leaving 6 bases not matched to a gene. The CDR3 DNA, read in part, is TGCGCCAGCAGCTTGGGACAAAGACTAGCGGGAGAAGAGACC. Protein: CASSLGQRLAGEET. The whole CDR3 sequence reads CASSLGQRLAGEETQYF.

In the case of this clone: The observed sequence ends 3 residues before the CDR3 terminus, with the missing tail filled in from the germline J gene. This rearrangement joins TRBV19 to TRBJ2-2; TRBD2 might be the D (5 bases). This CDR3 spans 14 amino acids. Trimming cost V 7 bases and J 4 bases, with 13 bases left between them. Germline CDR1 is LNHDA and CDR2 is SQIVND (reference sequence). The CDR3 reads CASTVTRGTGELFF. CDR3 DNA, as far as it was read: TGTGCCAGTACGGTCACCCGGGGCACCGGGGAG. Drawing the rest from reference TRBV19 and TRBJ2-2, the complete variable domain is DGGITQSPKYLFRKEGQNVTLSCEQNLNHDAMYWYRQDPGQGLRLIYYSQIVNDFQKGDIAEGYSVSREKKESFPLTVTSAQKNPTAFYLCASTVTRGTGELFFGEGSRLTVL.

On this clone: The missing CDR3 end, 3 residues past where the read stops, is filled in from the germline J gene. The chain is built from TRBV11-2 and TRBJ1-5; D remains ambiguous. Per germline, CDR1 SGHAT and CDR2 FQNNGV. Trimming left V 1 base short and J 3 bases short, with 7 bases between. The CDR3 sequence is 14 residues long. The CDR3: CASSLGGPNQPQHF. The part of the CDR3 DNA that was read is TGTGCCAGCAGCTTAGGTGGCCCCAATCAGCCC. Complete variable domain (other parts from reference TRBV11-2 and TRBJ1-5): EAGVAQSPRYKIIEKRQSVAFWCNPISGHATLYWYQQILGQGPKLLIQFQNNGVVDDSQLPKDRFSAERLKGVDSTLKIQPAKLEDSAVYLCASSLGGPNQPQHFGDGTRLSIL.

On this clone itself: The read falls 3 residues short of the CDR3 end, and the missing part is taken from the germline J gene. J is TRBJ2-3 and V is TRBV7-9, with TRBD1 identical over 7 bases. Germline CDR1 and CDR2: SEHNR and FQNEAQ (reference sequence). V dropped 1 base and J dropped 2; count of bases not matched to a gene: 3. CDR3 size: 15 residues. CDR3 protein: CASSLVGTVTDTQYF. The covered CDR3 bases are TGTGCCAGCAGCTTAGTGGGGACAGTCACAGATACG. Full variable domain (remainder filled in from reference TRBV7-9 and TRBJ2-3): DTGVSQNPRHKITKRGQNVTFRCDPISEHNRLYWYRQTLGQGPEFLTYFQNEAQLEKSRLLSDRFSAERPKGSFSTLEIQRTEQGDSAMYLCASSLVGTVTDTQYFGPGTRLTVL.

Concerning this clone itself: The CDR3 extends 3 residues past the end of the read, so its final part is completed from the germline J gene. This chain joins TRBV10-1 and TRBJ1-6; a possible D gene is TRBD1 (6 bases). V dropped 2 bases and J dropped 7 bases, with 9 bases sitting between them. The CDR3 covers 14 residues. Germline-derived CDR1 and CDR2 are WNHNN and SYGVQD (reference sequence). The part of the CDR3 DNA that was read is TGCGCCAGCAGTGAGAGGGGGATGAATTCACCC. Its translation: CASSERGMNSP. The full CDR3 reads CASSERGMNSPLHF.

On this clone: The CDR3 end lies 3 residues beyond the end of the read and is filled in from the germline J gene. The chain combines TRBV7-2 with TRBJ1-4, with a weak D call TRBD1 (6 bases). Germline V gives CDR1 SGHTA, CDR2 FQGNSA. The CDR3 contains 15 residues. V lost 1 base, J lost 2 bases, and 8 bases lay in between. The CDR3 region is CASSLVGATNEKLFF. The part of the CDR3 DNA that was read is TGTGCCAGCAGCTTAGTGGGGGCGACTAATGAAAAA.

For this clone: The CDR3 end is not reached by the read, which stops 3 residues before it; the germline J gene fills it in. This chain connects TRBV6-1 to TRBJ1-1; no clear D. The CDR3 is 16 amino acids. Trimming took 2 bases from V and 0 from J, leaving 13 bases between them. Germline CDR1 and CDR2: MNHNS and SASEGT. The DNA read from the CDR3 is TGTGCCAGCAGTGAACAGGCGTCGGCCATGAACACTGAA. Translating it yields CASSEQASAMNTE. The whole CDR3 region reads CASSEQASAMNTEAFF.

In regard to this clone: The CDR3 end is not reached by the read, which stops 3 residues before it; the germline J gene fills it in. The chain employs TRBV19 and TRBJ2-7; 9 bases align to TRBD1. The ends lost 5 bases at V and 1 base at J; junction bases unmatched: 9. The CDR3 extends over 16 amino acids. The germline gives CDR1 LNHDA, CDR2 SQIVND (reference sequence). CDR3 bases read: TGTGCCAGTAGTGGAGTTACCGGGACAGGGTCCTACGAG. Translation: CASSGVTGTGSYE. In full, the CDR3 is CASSGVTGTGSYEQYF.

Comment on this clone: The read halts 3 residues ahead of the CDR3 end, with the missing end drawn from the germline J gene. The chain is built from TRBV7-2 and TRBJ2-7; 9 bases map to TRBD1. The trim removed 1 base at V and 6 bases at J, leaving 4 bases unmatched. This CDR3 region has 14 residues. Germline CDR1 and CDR2: SGHTA and FQGNSA. The DNA read from the CDR3 is TGTGCCAGCAGCTTAGTGGGACAGGGTACCGAG. It codes for CASSLVGQGTE. The CDR3, in full, reads CASSLVGQGTEQYF.

In regard to this clone: The DNA ends 3 residues before the CDR3 does, and the rest of the CDR3 is filled in from the germline J gene. The chain couples TRBV2 to TRBJ2-1, with 7 bases aligning to TRBD1. Per germline, CDR1 SNHLY and CDR2 FYNNEI. J lost 8 bases, V lost 5 bases, and 9 bases had no gene match. This CDR3 has 14 amino acids. CDR3 sequence reads: CASSLWQGVDEQFF. CDR3 bases read: TGTGCCAGCAGTTTGTGGCAGGGGGTTGATGAG.

As regards this clone: The sequence runs out 3 residues before the end of the CDR3; the remainder is reconstructed from the germline J gene. This chain joins TRBV5-1 and TRBJ1-2; D might be TRBD1 (5 bases). The CDR3 totals 12 residues. CDR1 is SGHRS, CDR2 YFSETQ, per germline. CDR3 DNA, as far as it was read: TGCGCCAGCAGCAACAGAGAGGGGGGC. This gives the protein CASSNREGG. The full CDR3 is CASSNREGGYTF. The complete variable domain, with remaining parts taken from reference TRBV5-1 and TRBJ1-2, reads KAGVTQTPRYLIKTRGQQVTLSCSPISGHRSVSWYQQTPGQGLQFLFEYFSETQRNKGNFPGRFSGRQFSNSRSEMNVSTLELGDSALYLCASSNREGGYTFGSGTRLTVV.

Comment on this clone: The CDR3 end falls 3 residues outside the read, so it is completed with the germline J gene. The J gene is TRBJ2-3, the V gene TRBV20-1; 7 bases fit TRBD2. The CDR3 consists of 15 residues. V was clipped by 5 bases and J by 1 base; unmatched bases: 9. Germline V gives CDR1 DFQATT, CDR2 SNEGSKA (reference sequence). The CDR3 bases that were read are TGCAGTGCTGCCTCTAGCGGTCTCGGCACAGATACG. It yields the protein CSAASSGLGTDT. The whole CDR3 sequence is CSAASSGLGTDTQYF.

On this clone itself: The sequence runs out 3 residues before the end of the CDR3; the remainder is reconstructed from the germline J gene. V gene TRBV12-3 or TRBV12-4 combines with J gene TRBJ2-1, with D possibly TRBD1 on 7 matching bases. The CDR3 length is 14 residues. Trimming removed 0 bases from V and 9 bases from J, with 12 bases in between. CDR3 DNA (partial): TGTGCCAGCAGTTTAGCATCAGGGGGAGGTGAG. As protein: CASSLASGGGE. The full-length CDR3 reads as CASSLASGGGEQFF.